The T cell receptor (beta chain) described here comes from a study of a mutant IDH1 vaccine in newly diagnosed glioma. In the study overall: Receipt of radiotherapy, temozolomide, or both preceded the study, and most received both. Overall study results and limits: Detectable vaccine-induced immune responses arose in almost 95% of patients. Top peripheral T cell clonotype shifts appeared unrelated to pseudoprogression.

CDR1 is SGHRS and CDR2 is YFSETQ in the germline V gene. The CDR3 is 15 amino acids. Trimming cost V 3 bases and J 3 bases, with 15 bases left between them. The time point was: baseline, week 1 (first vaccination visit). The treatment denotes: pre-vaccination baseline after standard-of-care therapy. The data were produced by immunoSEQ multiplex PCR, yet TCRdb's version contains in-frame clones alone and is incomplete. The data contain tens of thousands of clones, about 89% of them singletons. In regard to this clone: Its antigen is currently unknown.

This clonotype was obtained from a young man with glioma. The V call is TRBV5-1, the J call TRBJ1-2; TRBD1 might be the D (6 bases). This specimen was PBMCs, taken from a glioma patient treated with radiotherapy, temozolomide or both. This CDR3 is CASSSETGSHYGYTF. In DNA, the CDR3 is TGCGCCAGCAGCTCAGAGACAGGATCCCACTATGGCTACACCTTC.